The 27 T cell receptor beta chains in this list originate from one sample, sequenced in a study of T cell responses to AZD1222 COVID-19 vaccine. Assay: immunoSEQ multiplex PCR; the TCRdb copy retains only in-frame clones and omits some. This sample carries around 130,000 clones, about 91% of them seen once, and the ten largest clones take approximately 1.7%. Specimen: peripheral blood, collected on day 0 of AZD1222 vaccination. Source of these receptors: an adult in good health.

The chain has TRBV6-2 or TRBV6-3 and TRBJ2-3, with 12 bases aligning to TRBD2. CDR1 and CDR2 from the germline V gene are MNHEY and SVGEGT. The CDR3 covers 16 residues. J was trimmed by 5 bases and V by 4 bases; bases with no gene match: 7. The CDR3 DNA is TGTGCCAGCAGTTCCAAGACTAGCGGGAGAAAAGATACGCAGTATTTT. It specifies CASSSKTSGRKDTQYF.

The chain combines TRBV7-2 with TRBJ1-4; maybe TRBD1 (5 bases). Trimming removed 3 bases from V and 7 bases from J, with 12 bases in between. The CDR3 is 14 residues long. Germline V CDR1 and CDR2: SGHTA, FQGNSA. The CDR3 protein is CASSFRVEGEKLFF. CDR3 DNA: TGTGCCAGCAGCTTCAGGGTTGAGGGTGAAAAACTGTTTTTT.

This clone was counted once. The genes are TRBV7-3 and TRBJ2-2; D not resolved. Germline lookup yields CDR1 SGHTA and CDR2 FQGTGA. V lost 0 bases and J lost 0, with 5 bases in between. This CDR3 comprises 15 residues. DNA for the CDR3: TGTGCCAGCAGCTTAACGCACGCGAACACCGGGGAGCTGTTTTTT. Translating it yields CASSLTHANTGELFF.

The chain recombines TRBV5-4 with TRBJ2-3; 8 bases line up with TRBD2. Germline CDR1 and CDR2: SGHNT and YYREEE (reference sequence). Germline trimming cut 0 bases from V and 0 bases from J; bases unmatched to any gene: 3. The CDR3 contains 16 residues. CDR3 region: CASSLELAASTDTQYF. CDR3 sequence (DNA): TGTGCCAGCAGCTTGGAACTAGCGGCGAGCACAGATACGCAGTATTTT.

This chain connects TRBV18 to TRBJ2-7; the match to TRBD2 covers 8 bases. V was clipped by 4 bases and J by 1 base; unmatched bases: 6. Germline V CDR1 and CDR2: KGHSH, LQKENI. This CDR3 spans 15 amino acids. This CDR3 is CASSLSGGRSYEQYF. In DNA form, the CDR3 reads TGTGCCAGCTCACTCAGCGGGGGTCGATCCTACGAGCAGTACTTC.

This clone was picked up one time. The chain joins TRBV5-1 to TRBJ1-1, with D possibly matching TRBD1 (5 bases). Germline V lookup: CDR1 SGHRS, CDR2 YFSETQ. The V end was cut by 5 bases, the J end by 3 bases, with 17 bases between. This CDR3 has 15 residues. The CDR3 region has the DNA TGCGCCAGCAGGCCCGGGGCAGCCAGGGACACTGAAGCTTTCTTT. Protein product: CASRPGAARDTEAFF.

As to this clone: An end of the junction differs from the germline gene, which may be a read error. The chain links TRBV6-5 to TRBJ1-1; D is unresolved. Germline loops: CDR1 MNHEY, CDR2 SVGAGI. This CDR3 is built from 14 residues. In DNA, the CDR3 is TGTGCCAGCAGTTACTACAATACTAACACTGAAGTTTTCTTT. Its translation is CASSYYNTNTEVFF.

CDR3 coding DNA: TGTGCCAGCAGTTCCAGACTAGCGGTCAGGAATGAGCAGTTCTTC. This gives the protein CASSSRLAVRNEQFF. The genes are TRBV6-5 and TRBJ2-1; 9 nucleotides align to TRBD2. Trimming removed 4 bases from V and 7 bases from J; junction bases left unmatched: 8. Germline assignment: CDR1 MNHEY and CDR2 SVGAGI. The CDR3 is 15 amino acids.

The rearrangement joins TRBV19 to TRBJ2-1; no clear D. CDR3 length: 13 residues. Looked up from germline, CDR1 is LNHDA and CDR2 is SQIVND (reference sequence). V lost 3 bases to trimming and J lost 6 bases, with 9 bases between them. The CDR3 sequence: CASSIGLTNEQFF. The DNA for the CDR3 is TGTGCCAGTAGTATTGGGCTGACCAATGAGCAGTTCTTC.

The genes are TRBV20-1 and TRBJ2-5; no clear D. Germline CDR1 DFQATT, CDR2 SNEGSKA (reference sequence). V lost 0 bases and J 5 bases, leaving 4 bases between the germline ends. The CDR3 runs 11 residues. This CDR3 is CSARDRETQYF. The CDR3 DNA reads TGCAGTGCTAGAGACAGGGAGACCCAGTACTTC.

The J gene is TRBJ1-1, the V gene TRBV18, with TRBD1 matching 7 bases. Trimming took 4 bases from V and 5 from J; bases not matched to a gene: 13. The CDR3 covers 16 residues. Germline CDR1 KGHSH, CDR2 LQKENI. The CDR3 sequence is CASSQSSGGQETEAFF. DNA for the CDR3: TGTGCCAGCTCACAAAGTTCCGGCGGACAGGAGACTGAAGCTTTCTTT.

V is TRBV12-3 or TRBV12-4 and J is TRBJ2-1, with D possibly TRBD1 on 6 matching bases. V was clipped by 6 bases and J by 9 bases, with 15 bases between them. CDR3 length equals 13 residues. The CDR3 region has the DNA TGTGCCAGCAGCCATCGGGGACAACCTGAGCAGTTCTTC. Amino acid sequence: CASSHRGQPEQFF.

J is TRBJ1-2 and V is TRBV7-2, with a tentative D call TRBD1 (5 bases). With 3 bases removed from V and 4 bases from J, the gap between germline ends came to 12 bases. CDR3 length: 14 amino acids. Germline V gene data show CDR1 as SGHTA and CDR2 as FQGNSA. CDR3 in amino acids: CASSFDPQGYGYTF. The CDR3 DNA sequence: TGTGCCAGCAGCTTTGACCCGCAGGGCTATGGCTACACCTTC.

The CDR3 nucleotides are TGCGCCAGCAGCCAAGATGGAGGGTCGGCTAACTATGGCTACACCTTC. Protein product: CASSQDGGSANYGYTF. This sequence joins TRBV4-1 and TRBJ1-2; D is unresolved. This CDR3 spans 16 amino acids. The germline CDR1 and CDR2 sequences are MGHRA and YSYEKL. V lost 0 bases and J lost 0, with 11 bases in between.

The chain joins TRBV2 to TRBJ1-1; no clear D gene. Germline lookup yields CDR1 SNHLY and CDR2 FYNNEI. Trimming shortened V by 5 bases and J by 8 bases, and 15 bases separated the two germline ends. CDR3 length equals 13 residues. DNA of the CDR3: TGTGCCAGCAGTCCACAGAGGGATTCCGAAGCTTTCTTT. This translates into CASSPQRDSEAFF.

This chain joins TRBV6-5 and TRBJ2-3; TRBD1 agrees at 7 bases. Germline trimming cut 7 bases from V and 3 bases from J; bases unmatched to any gene: 1. The CDR3 has 12 residues. Germline V gene lookup returns CDR1 MNHEY and CDR2 SVGAGI. This CDR3 is CASKGATDTQYF. The CDR3, as DNA: TGTGCCAGCAAGGGGGCTACAGATACGCAGTATTTT.

The chain is built from TRBV18 and TRBJ2-2; D not resolved. The CDR3 has 12 residues. V was clipped by 6 bases and J by 7 bases, with 9 bases between them. Germline loops: CDR1 KGHSH, CDR2 LQKENI. CDR3 region: CASSDLIGELFF. The DNA of the CDR3 is TGTGCCAGCTCGGATCTCATCGGGGAGCTGTTTTTT.

Points on this clone: The junction and the germline gene differ at one end; a read error may be behind it. This chain connects TRBV10-1 to TRBJ1-1; TRBD1 aligns across 10 bases. CDR1 is WNHNN and CDR2 is SYGVQD in the germline V gene (reference sequence). The length of the CDR3 is 14 residues. Here the CDR3 reads CASSEHWDRGVWVF. The CDR3 nucleotides read TGCGCCAGCAGTGAGCACTGGGACAGGGGTGTCTGGGTCTTT.

The gene calls are TRBV5-1 and TRBJ2-7; D remains unclear. Trimming pared 0 bases from V and 0 bases from J, leaving 4 bases between. From germline, CDR1 is SGHRS and CDR2 YFSETQ. There are 13 residues in the CDR3. The CDR3 reads CASSLDPSYEQYV. The CDR3 bases are TGCGCCAGCAGCTTGGACCCCTCCTACGAGCAGTACGTC.

CDR3 bases: TGTGCCATCAGTGTACAGGGTCTGAACACTGAAGCTTTCTTT. This codes for CAISVQGLNTEAFF. The V call is TRBV10-3, the J call TRBJ1-1, with D possibly TRBD1 on 6 matching bases. This CDR3 is built from 14 residues. From germline, CDR1 is ENHRY and CDR2 SYGVKD. The germline V and J ends were trimmed by 4 bases and 0 bases, with 9 bases remaining between them.

The rearrangement uses TRBV9 and TRBJ2-1; tentative D call: TRBD2 (5 bases). Germline V lookup: CDR1 SGDLS, CDR2 YYNGEE. Between the trimmed V and J ends, which lost 2 bases and 0 bases, there was a span of 15 bases. This CDR3 is 17 amino acids long. The CDR3 nucleotides are TGTGCCAGCAGCGTCGGACTTTTCTCAAACTCCTACAATGAGCAGTTCTTC. Translated: CASSVGLFSNSYNEQFF.

V usage is TRBV5-1 and J usage is TRBJ1-1, with a possible D match to TRBD1 (5 bases). CDR3 size: 16 residues. Germline values: CDR1 SGHRS, CDR2 YFSETQ. Deletions cut 0 bases from V and 11 bases from J, with 23 bases between. The CDR3 DNA follows: TGCGCCAGCAGCTTGGGGGCCGGGACCTCTCCCGAAACGGCTTTCTTT. It specifies CASSLGAGTSPETAFF.

The gene calls are TRBV6-2 or TRBV6-3 and TRBJ2-1; possible D gene TRBD2, 6 bases. The ends were cut back, 4 bases at V and 3 bases at J, with 10 bases in the middle. This CDR3 is 14 amino acids long. CDR1 is MNHEY, CDR2 SVGEGT, per germline. The CDR3 region has the DNA TGTGCCAGCAGTTCTAGCGAGATCTACAATGAGCAGTTCTTC. Its protein is CASSSSEIYNEQFF.

The rearrangement links TRBV7-2 to TRBJ1-2; D ambiguous. This CDR3 spans 11 amino acids. Germline CDR1 reads SGHTA; CDR2 reads FQGNSA. Trimming cost V 5 bases and J 5 bases, with 6 bases left between them. CDR3 nucleotide sequence: TGTGCCAGCAGCAACTTATATGGCTACACCTTC. Amino acid sequence: CASSNLYGYTF. Complete variable domain (other parts from reference TRBV7-2 and TRBJ1-2): GAGVSQSPSNKVTEKGKDVELRCDPISGHTALYWYRQSLGQGLEFLIYFQGNSAPDKSGLPSDRFSAERTGGSVSTLTIQRTQQEDSAVYLCASSNLYGYTFGSGTRLTVV.

V is TRBV6-1 and J is TRBJ2-7; no clear D. CDR1 and CDR2 (germline): MNHNS, SASEGT. V was shortened by 2 bases and J by 2 bases, with 13 bases between the two germline ends. The length of the CDR3 is 15 residues. CDR3 region: CASSELLAAAYEQYV. CDR3 nucleotide sequence: TGTGCCAGCAGTGAACTTCTGGCCGCTGCCTACGAGCAGTACGTC.

A note on this clone: The junction differs from germline at one of its ends, possibly a read error. The chain couples TRBV4-3 to TRBJ1-1; D gene ambiguous. This CDR3 contains 15 residues. Per germline, CDR1 LGHNA and CDR2 YSLEER. CDR3 bases: TGCGCCAGCAGCAAAGAATACGTAGTGTTCGCTGAAGCTTTCTTT. Translated: CASSKEYVVFAEAFF.

This chain joins TRBV13 and TRBJ1-5; D gene uncertain. This CDR3 comprises 17 residues. V dropped 5 bases and J dropped 4 bases, with 21 bases sitting between them. Germline V lookup: CDR1 PRHDT, CDR2 FYEKMQ (reference sequence). CDR3 residues: CASSTRTATDSNQPQHF. The CDR3 nucleotides read TGTGCCAGCAGCACTCGGACGGCTACAGACTCAAATCAGCCCCAGCATTTT.